These T cell receptor beta chains were read from a single sample in a study of blood T cell repertoires in COVID-19. Produced via immunoSEQ multiplex PCR; TCRdb's table is partial and in-frame only. The sample has tens of thousands of clones; roughly 86% are singletons. Sequencing used peripheral blood. The source of these receptors is a man in his fifties or sixties with acute or convalescent COVID-19. CDR3s include the opening cysteine and the closing phenylalanine or tryptophan. The order of the fields is D gene, J gene, clone size, V gene, CDR3 DNA, CDR3 protein. The D gene is left open where the match is weak. Clone sizes are given selectively: once, few, many, or a class where the clone is expanded.

NA,TRBJ2-1,NA,TRBV9,TGTGCCAGCAGCGTACGAACAGCCTCCTACAATGAGCAGTTCTTC,CASSVRTASYNEQFF
NA,TRBJ1-5,NA,TRBV6-5,TGTGCCAGCAGAGACAGAAATCAGCCCCAGCATTTT,CASRDRNQPQHF
TRBD1,TRBJ1-1,NA,TRBV18,TGTGCCAGCTCACCGACCGGGACAGAGAACACTGAAGCTTTCTTT,CASSPTGTENTEAFF
NA,TRBJ1-6,few,TRBV27,TGTGCCAGCAGTTTACGGGGGGGGCCATGGTCACCCCTCCACTTT,CASSLRGGPWSPLHF
NA,TRBJ1-2,NA,TRBV24-1,TGTGCCACCCTTGATGTCGTCAGGGACTATGGCTACACCTTC,CATLDVVRDYGYTF
TRBD1,TRBJ2-7,once,TRBV2,TGTGCCAGCAGGTCAGGGGGCTACGAGCAGTACTTC,CASRSGGYEQYF
NA,TRBJ1-4,NA,TRBV5-4,TGTGCCAGCAGAAAGGGCCCGGGAGAAAAACTGTTTTTT,CASRKGPGEKLFF
TRBD1,TRBJ2-7,NA,TRBV18,TGTGCCAGCTCACCCGGGACAGGGGCCTACGAGCAGTACTTC,CASSPGTGAYEQYF
TRBD1,TRBJ2-7,once,TRBV27,TGTGCCAGCAGTCGCGGACAGGGCCACTACGAGCAGTACTTC,CASSRGQGHYEQYF
TRBD1,TRBJ1-4,NA,TRBV30,TGTGCCGGGACAGTTGATGAAAAACTGTTTTTT,CAGTVDEKLFF
NA,TRBJ2-7,NA,TRBV6-1,TGTGCCAGCAGCCCTCTGTTCTACGAGCAGTACTTC,CASSPLFYEQYF
TRBD1,TRBJ2-3,NA,TRBV5-4,TGTGCCAGCAGCCCCGGGACAGGGAGCCGGACAGATACGCAGTATTTT,CASSPGTGSRTDTQYF
NA,TRBJ1-5,NA,TRBV27,TGTGCCAGCAGCCAAAGCCCCCCAGGGGCCATTAGCAATCAGCCCCAGCATTTT,CASSQSPPGAISNQPQHF
TRBD2,TRBJ2-3,NA,TRBV4-1,TGCGCCAGAGCAGGGACTAGCGGGGGTTCAGATACGCAGTATTTT,CARAGTSGGSDTQYF
TRBD2,TRBJ2-5,NA,TRBV7-8,TGTGCCAGCAGCTTGCCTAGCGGGGGGGCCGAGACCCAGTACTTC,CASSLPSGGAETQYF